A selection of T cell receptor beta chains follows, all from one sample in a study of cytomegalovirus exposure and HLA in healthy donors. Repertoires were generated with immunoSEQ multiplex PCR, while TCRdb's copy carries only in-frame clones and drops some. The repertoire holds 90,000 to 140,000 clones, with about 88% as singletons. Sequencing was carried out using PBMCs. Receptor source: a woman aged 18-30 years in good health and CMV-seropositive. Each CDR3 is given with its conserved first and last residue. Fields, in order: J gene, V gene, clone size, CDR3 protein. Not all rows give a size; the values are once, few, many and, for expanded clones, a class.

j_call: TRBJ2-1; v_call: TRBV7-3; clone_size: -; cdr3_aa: CASSSQASEQFF
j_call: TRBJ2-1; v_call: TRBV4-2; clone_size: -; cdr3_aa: CASSPEGDEQFF
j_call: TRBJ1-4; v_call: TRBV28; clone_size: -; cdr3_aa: CASSFANNEKLFF
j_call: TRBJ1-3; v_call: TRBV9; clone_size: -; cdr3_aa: CASSVDGEAGNTIYF
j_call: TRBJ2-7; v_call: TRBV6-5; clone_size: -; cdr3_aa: CASSYSLLGEQYF
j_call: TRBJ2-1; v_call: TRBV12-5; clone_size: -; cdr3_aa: CASGLAAGTGNNEQFF
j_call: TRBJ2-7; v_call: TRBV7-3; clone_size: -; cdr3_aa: CASSLQGGYEQYF
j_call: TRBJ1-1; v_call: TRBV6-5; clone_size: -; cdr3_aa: CATATGPPAVAFF
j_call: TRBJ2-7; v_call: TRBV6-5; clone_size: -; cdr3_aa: CASSAGHRPGYEQYF
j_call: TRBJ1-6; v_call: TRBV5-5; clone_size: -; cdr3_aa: CASSLTNRDSPLHF
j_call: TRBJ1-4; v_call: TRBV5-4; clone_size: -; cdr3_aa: CASSLGHTPEKLFF
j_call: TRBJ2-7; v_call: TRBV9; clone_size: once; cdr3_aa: CASSPRADAPFYEQYF
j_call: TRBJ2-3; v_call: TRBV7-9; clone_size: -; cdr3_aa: CASSLASAGADTQYF
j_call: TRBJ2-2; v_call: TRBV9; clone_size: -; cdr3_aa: CASSRATGGPDTGELFF
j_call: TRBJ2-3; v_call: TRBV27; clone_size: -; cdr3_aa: CASSPWGSGRTADTQYF
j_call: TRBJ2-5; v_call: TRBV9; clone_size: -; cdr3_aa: CASSVAGAEETQYF
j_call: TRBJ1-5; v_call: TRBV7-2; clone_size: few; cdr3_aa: CASSLSNQPQHF
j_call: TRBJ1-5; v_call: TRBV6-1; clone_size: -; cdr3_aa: CASSPMGDSNQPQHF
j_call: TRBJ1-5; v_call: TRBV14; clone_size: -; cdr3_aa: CASSRGSGAQHF
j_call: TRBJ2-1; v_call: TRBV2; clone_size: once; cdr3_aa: CASSSGSYNEQFF
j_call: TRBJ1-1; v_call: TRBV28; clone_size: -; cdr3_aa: CASSFGRGTEAFF
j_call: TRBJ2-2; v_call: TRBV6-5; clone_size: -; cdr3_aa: CASSLEGRDGELFF
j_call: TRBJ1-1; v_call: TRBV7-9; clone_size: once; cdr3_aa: CASSKPGQGYTEAFF
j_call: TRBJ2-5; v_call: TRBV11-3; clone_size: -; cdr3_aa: CASSQHSGLAGVETQYF
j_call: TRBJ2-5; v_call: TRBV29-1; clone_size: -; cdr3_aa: CSVEDLEGVGLETQYF
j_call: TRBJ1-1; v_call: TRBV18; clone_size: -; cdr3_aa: CASSRDRAVNTEAFF
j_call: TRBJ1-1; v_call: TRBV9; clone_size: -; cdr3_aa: CASNRQGTDTEAFF
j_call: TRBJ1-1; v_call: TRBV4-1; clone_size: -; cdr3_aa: CASSGPLGVNTEAFF
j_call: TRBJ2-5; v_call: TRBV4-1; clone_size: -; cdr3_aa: CASSQDRRADQETQYF
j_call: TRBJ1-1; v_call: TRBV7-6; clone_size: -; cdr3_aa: CASSLLRENTEAFF
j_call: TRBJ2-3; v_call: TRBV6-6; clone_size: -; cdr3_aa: CASSYTSGRDTQYF
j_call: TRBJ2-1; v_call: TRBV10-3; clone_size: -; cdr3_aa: CAIRGGGTVYNEQFF
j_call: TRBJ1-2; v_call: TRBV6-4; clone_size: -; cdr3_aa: CASSEEGTANYGYTF
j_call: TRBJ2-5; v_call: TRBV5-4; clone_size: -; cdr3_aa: CASSSHRVQETQYF
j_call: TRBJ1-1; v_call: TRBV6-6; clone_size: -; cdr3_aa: CASILRGGDTEAFF
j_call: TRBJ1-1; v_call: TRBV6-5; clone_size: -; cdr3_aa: CASRGLSNTEAFF
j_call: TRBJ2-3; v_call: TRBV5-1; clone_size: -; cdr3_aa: CASSFPRADTQYF
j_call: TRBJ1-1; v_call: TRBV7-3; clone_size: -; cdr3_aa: CASSSYPGTEAFF
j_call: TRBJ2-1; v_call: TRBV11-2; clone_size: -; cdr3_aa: CASSLSRGHEQFF
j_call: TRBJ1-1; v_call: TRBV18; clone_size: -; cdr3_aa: CASSPQGGGTEAFF
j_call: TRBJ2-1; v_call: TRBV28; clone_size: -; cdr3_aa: CASDRGGRNEQFF
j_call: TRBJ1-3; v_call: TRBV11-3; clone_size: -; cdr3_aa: CASSLNRDSGNTIYF
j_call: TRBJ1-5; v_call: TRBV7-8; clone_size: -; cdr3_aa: CASSSPSSQPQHF
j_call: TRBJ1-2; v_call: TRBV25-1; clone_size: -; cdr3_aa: CASSTTGGGYTF
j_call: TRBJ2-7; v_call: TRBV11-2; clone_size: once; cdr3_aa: CASTPGTGDYEQYF